The rows below give T cell receptor beta chains drawn from one sample of a study of T cell repertoires in cytomegalovirus infection. TCRdb itself ran the reads through MiXCR, one entry per CDR3 protein. The sample includes 130,000 or so distinct CDR3 sequences, about 6.1% seen only once; the top ten take more than 15%. Input material: PBMCs. Receptors originate from a human donor in good health (CMV status not recorded). Some clones in this sample may be carry-over from other donors' samples. Both conserved end residues are part of each CDR3. The D gene is left open where the match is weak. Size tells how often a clone was seen (once, few, many) or the class of an expanded clone, and some rows leave it out.

v_call	clone_size	j_call	d_call	cdr3_aa	cdr3_nt
TRBV11-2	many	TRBJ1-5	.	CASSLGRLGKPQHF	TGTGCCAGCAGCTTAGGCAGATTAGGGAAGCCCCAGCATTTT
TRBV10-2	many	TRBJ1-1	.	CASSEAQANTEAFF	TGCGCCAGCAGTGAGGCTCAGGCCAACACTGAAGCTTTCTTT
TRBV7-2	many	TRBJ2-2	.	CASSRGRALTGELFF	TGTGCCAGCAGCCGAGGTCGGGCACTGACCGGGGAGCTGTTTTTT
TRBV24-1	many	TRBJ1-2	.	CATSEDGLSYGYTF	TGTGCCACCAGTGAGGACGGACTCTCCTATGGCTACACCTTC
TRBV6-2/TRBV6-3	many	TRBJ1-4	.	CASRRDGHVEKLFF	TGTGCCAGCAGACGCGACGGCCATGTTGAAAAACTGTTTTTT
TRBV30	few	TRBJ1-1	.	CAQNDGNTEAFF	TGTGCTCAAAACGACGGGAACACTGAAGCTTTCTTT
TRBV29-1	few	TRBJ1-2	.	CSDRDGHYGYTF	TGCAGCGATCGGGATGGTCACTATGGCTACACCTTC
TRBV7-9	many	TRBJ2-7	.	CASSLEGRASYEQYF	TGTGCCAGCAGCTTAGAGGGACGGGCCTCCTACGAGCAGTACTTC
TRBV29-1	many	TRBJ2-3	.	CSVAGPSSTDTQYF	TGCAGCGTTGCGGGGCCCTCTAGCACAGATACGCAGTATTTT
TRBV6-2/TRBV6-3	many	TRBJ2-1	.	CASSSAGPSSGQFF	TGTGCCAGCAGTTCGGCGGGACCCTCTTCCGGGCAGTTCTTC
TRBV18	.	TRBJ2-5	TRBD1	CASSLGQKGQETQYF	TGTGCCAGCTCACTGGGACAGAAAGGGCAAGAGACCCAGTACTTC
TRBV6-2/TRBV6-3	many	TRBJ2-1	TRBD1	CASSYSVFPRTGGYNEQFF	TGTGCCAGCAGTTACTCGGTTTTCCCCAGGACAGGGGGCTACAATGAGCAGTTCTTC
TRBV6-5	.	TRBJ2-5	.	CASSSRGAFEETQYF	TGTGCCAGCAGTTCGAGAGGGGCTTTTGAAGAGACCCAGTACTTC
TRBV6-6	.	TRBJ2-1	.	CASQPNTAVYNEQFF	TGTGCCAGTCAACCAAATACTGCGGTTTACAATGAGCAGTTCTTC
TRBV28	many	TRBJ1-2	TRBD1	CASSLRGQQNYGYTF	TGTGCCAGCAGTCTAAGGGGACAGCAAAACTATGGCTACACCTTC
TRBV7-2	many	TRBJ2-7	.	CASSLTAYYEQYF	TGTGCCAGCAGCTTGACGGCCTACTACGAGCAGTACTTC
TRBV20-1	many	TRBJ2-1	TRBD1	CSAGQGDEQFF	TGCAGTGCTGGACAGGGCGATGAGCAGTTCTTC
TRBV29-1	.	TRBJ1-1	TRBD1	CSGGGGQGTTEAFF	TGCAGCGGCGGAGGGGGACAGGGGACAACTGAAGCTTTCTTT
TRBV12-3/TRBV12-4	many	TRBJ1-2	TRBD1	CASSLVPGGTANYGYTF	TGTGCCAGCAGTTTAGTCCCAGGGGGCACGGCTAACTATGGCTACACCTTC